A single sample is the source of the 30 T cell receptor beta chains below, sequenced in a study of T cell responses to AZD1222 COVID-19 vaccine. The data were produced by immunoSEQ multiplex PCR, yet TCRdb's version contains in-frame clones alone and is incomplete. The repertoire includes 90,000 to 150,000 clones, less than 90% of them detected once, and roughly 2.6% sits in the top ten. The sequences come from peripheral blood, collected on day 0 of AZD1222 vaccination. The source of these receptors is an adult in good health.

With respect to this clone: The germline gene is not matched at one end of the junction; a read error may be the cause. The V and J genes are TRBV3-1 (or the pseudogene TRBV3-2) and TRBJ1-3; 7 nucleotides match TRBD1. The V gene's germline CDR1 is LGHDT and CDR2 YNNKEL (reference sequence). The CDR3 runs 16 residues. The CDR3 DNA sequence: TGTGCCAGCACCCAACGGGACAGTTTGAGTGGAAACACCATATATTTT. Its protein is CASTQRDSLSGNTIYF.

The CDR3 is CATRASGMDTGELFF. The CDR3 coding sequence is TGTGCCACCAGGGCTAGCGGGATGGACACCGGGGAGCTGTTTTTT. The chain is built from TRBV24-1 and TRBJ2-2, with 9 nucleotides matching TRBD2. Germline CDR1 is KGHDR and CDR2 is SFDVKD. CDR3 length: 15 residues. The J segment lost 3 bases and the V segment lost 7 bases, leaving 5 bases of the junction unmatched.

DNA of the CDR3: TGTGCCAGCAGTAACAACAGGGGGTCGGGATCCTACGAGCAGTACTTC. This codes for CASSNNRGSGSYEQYF. The chain combines TRBV6-6 with TRBJ2-7, with 8 bases lining up with TRBD1. The CDR3 has 16 residues. V lost 5 bases and J lost 1; bases outside the gene matches: 10. Germline V gene sequence: CDR1 MNHNY, CDR2 SVGAGI (reference sequence).

V usage is TRBV28 and J usage is TRBJ2-5; 7 bases are a match to TRBD1. Germline CDR1 reads MDHEN; CDR2 reads SYDVKM. This CDR3 region has 15 residues. Losses at the gene ends were 3 bases for V and 0 bases for J; bases not matched to a gene: 4. The CDR3 spells CASSFFRGYQETQYF. The CDR3 region has the DNA TGTGCCAGCAGTTTCTTCAGGGGGTACCAAGAGACCCAGTACTTC.

The rearrangement uses TRBV6-6 and TRBJ2-2; no reliable D call. V was cut by 5 bases and J by 2 bases, with 12 bases left in between. There are 15 residues in the CDR3. The V gene's germline CDR1 is MNHNY and CDR2 SVGAGI (reference sequence). In nucleotides, the CDR3 is TGTGCCAGCAGTGTCGACCTAATCAACACCGGGGAGCTGTTTTTT. It is translated as CASSVDLINTGELFF.

The chain carries TRBV14 and TRBJ1-1; D is ambiguous. The CDR3 sequence is 16 residues long. The V gene lost 2 bases and the J gene lost 2 bases, with 15 bases spanning the gap. Germline V lookup: CDR1 SGHDN, CDR2 FVKESK. The CDR3 reads CASSQRPAQFNTEAFF. The DNA for the CDR3 is TGTGCCAGCAGCCAACGGCCTGCTCAGTTTAACACTGAAGCTTTCTTT.

This chain connects TRBV5-4 to TRBJ2-5, with 7 bases identical to TRBD2. V was clipped by 0 bases and J by 5 bases; unmatched bases: 7. CDR3 length: 15 amino acids. The V gene's germline CDR1 is SGHNT and CDR2 YYREEE (reference sequence). CDR3 amino acids: CASSLDGGGWETQYF. CDR3 DNA sequence: TGTGCCAGCAGCTTGGACGGCGGGGGTTGGGAGACCCAGTACTTC.

V gene TRBV7-3 combines with J gene TRBJ2-5; maybe TRBD1 (5 bases). The CDR3 length is 15 residues. Trimming took 0 bases from V and 0 from J, leaving 8 bases between them. CDR1 and CDR2 (germline): SGHTA, FQGTGA. The CDR3 region has the DNA TGTGCCAGCAGCTTAACAGGGGTGTACCAAGAGACCCAGTACTTC. Protein: CASSLTGVYQETQYF.

The V and J genes are TRBV7-2 and TRBJ1-5, with D unresolved. Trimming left V 1 base short and J 6 bases short, with 13 bases between. The CDR3 spans 15 residues. Germline CDR1 SGHTA, CDR2 FQGNSA. The CDR3 sequence: CASSLVGPPGQPQHF. The CDR3 DNA reads TGTGCCAGCAGCTTAGTGGGCCCCCCCGGTCAGCCCCAGCATTTT. Together with reference TRBV7-2 and TRBJ1-5, the CDR3 gives the full variable domain: GAGVSQSPSNKVTEKGKDVELRCDPISGHTALYWYRQSLGQGLEFLIYFQGNSAPDKSGLPSDRFSAERTGGSVSTLTIQRTQQEDSAVYLCASSLVGPPGQPQHFGDGTRLSIL.

This sequence joins TRBV7-6 and TRBJ1-3; D unclear. The V end was cut by 5 bases, the J end by 0 bases, with 8 bases between. Germline V gene sequence: CDR1 SGHVS, CDR2 FNYEAQ. This CDR3 is 14 amino acids long. CDR3 region: CASSPGSSGNTIYF. In DNA form, the CDR3 reads TGTGCCAGCAGCCCCGGCAGCTCTGGAAACACCATATATTTT. Full variable domain (rest looked up from reference TRBV7-6 and TRBJ1-3): GAGVSQSPRYKVTKRGQDVALRCDPISGHVSLYWYRQALGQGPEFLTYFNYEAQQDKSGLPNDRFSAERPEGSISTLTIQRTEQRDSAMYRCASSPGSSGNTIYFGEGSWLTVV.

V usage is TRBV18 and J usage is TRBJ1-2, with TRBD1 identical over 8 bases. Unmatched junction bases numbered 8, after V lost 3 bases and J lost 8 bases. The germline CDR1 and CDR2 sequences are KGHSH and LQKENI. The CDR3 extends over 14 amino acids. Here the CDR3 reads CASSPQGTGSGYTF. CDR3 DNA sequence: TGTGCCAGCTCACCGCAGGGGACAGGCAGCGGCTACACCTTC.

V usage is TRBV20-1 and J usage is TRBJ2-7; D is unclear. There are 11 residues in the CDR3. Germline V gene lookup returns CDR1 DFQATT and CDR2 SNEGSKA (reference sequence). Deletions cut 6 bases from V and 0 bases from J, with 6 bases between. CDR3 loop: CSADHSYEQYF. The CDR3 DNA follows: TGCAGTGCGGACCACTCCTACGAGCAGTACTTC.

A note on this clone: Other DNA sequences in this specimen translate into the identical CDR3. J is TRBJ1-5 and V is TRBV7-9, with 8 nucleotides matching TRBD1. The CDR3 length is 14 residues. J gave up 5 bases and V 5 bases, and 5 bases lay outside the gene matches. Looked up from germline, CDR1 is SEHNR and CDR2 is FQNEAQ (reference sequence). The chain's CDR3 is CASSLTGGDQPQHF. The CDR3 DNA follows: TGTGCCAGCAGCCTAACAGGGGGTGATCAGCCCCAGCATTTT.

The J gene is TRBJ1-5, the V gene TRBV6-2 or TRBV6-3, with a tentative D call TRBD1 (5 bases). V was cut by 2 bases and J by 0 bases, with 11 bases left in between. The germline gives CDR1 MNHEY, CDR2 SVGEGT. This CDR3 is 16 amino acids long. This chain's CDR3 is CASSYIADTSNQPQHF. The CDR3 nucleotides are TGTGCCAGCAGTTACATCGCGGACACTAGCAATCAGCCCCAGCATTTT.

The chain uses TRBV19 and TRBJ2-2; 10 nucleotides align to TRBD1. Germline lookup yields CDR1 LNHDA and CDR2 SQIVND (reference sequence). After removal of 6 bases from V and 2 bases from J, the junction contained 15 bases not matched to a gene. The CDR3 consists of 19 residues. The CDR3 region is CASRKLSGTGAFNTGELFF. The CDR3 coding sequence is TGTGCCAGTAGGAAATTATCCGGGACAGGGGCTTTTAACACCGGGGAGCTGTTTTTT. Full variable domain (rest looked up from reference TRBV19 and TRBJ2-2): DGGITQSPKYLFRKEGQNVTLSCEQNLNHDAMYWYRQDPGQGLRLIYYSQIVNDFQKGDIAEGYSVSREKKESFPLTVTSAQKNPTAFYLCASRKLSGTGAFNTGELFFGEGSRLTVL.

V gene TRBV7-3 combines with J gene TRBJ2-3, with 7 bases that match TRBD2. This CDR3 has 13 residues. The germline CDR1 and CDR2 sequences are SGHTA and FQGTGA. The junction had 6 bases not matched to a gene; V was cut back by 3 bases and J by 9 bases. The CDR3 spells CASSLGGSYTQYF. The CDR3, as DNA: TGTGCCAGCAGCTTGGGCGGGAGCTACACGCAGTATTTT.

To note about this clone: Other DNA sequences in this sample translate to the same CDR3. The chain employs TRBV5-1 and TRBJ2-3, with 7 nucleotides matching TRBD2. Trimming took 0 bases from V and 1 from J; bases not matched to a gene: 2. CDR3 size: 15 residues. Germline V gives CDR1 SGHRS, CDR2 YFSETQ. The chain's CDR3 is CASSLGLAGTDTQYF. CDR3 sequence (DNA): TGCGCCAGCAGCTTGGGGCTAGCGGGCACAGATACGCAGTATTTT.

With respect to this clone: One end of the junction is discordant with germline, which a read error may explain. The gene calls are TRBV3-1 (or the pseudogene TRBV3-2) and TRBJ2-1; 11 nucleotides match TRBD2. The CDR3 totals 16 residues. Germline V gene sequence: CDR1 LGHDT, CDR2 YNNKEL (reference sequence). CDR3 loop: CASSQVVAGGRNGQFF. CDR3 nucleotides: TGTGCCAGCAGCCAGGTCGTAGCGGGAGGGAGGAATGGGCAGTTCTTC.

V is TRBV13 and J is TRBJ2-3, with 12 bases matching TRBD2. Trimming cost V 0 bases and J 5 bases; bases outside gene matches: 3. The CDR3 spans 16 residues. Germline V gene data show CDR1 as PRHDT and CDR2 as FYEKMQ (reference sequence). In DNA, the CDR3 is TGTGCCAGCAGCTTAGGGGCTAGCGGGAGGGGAGATACGCAGTATTTT. This gives the protein CASSLGASGRGDTQYF.

V is TRBV7-3 and J is TRBJ2-2, with TRBD2 matching 9 bases. V gave up 5 bases and J gave up 5 bases; unmatched junction bases: 9. This CDR3 has 16 amino acids. Germline CDR1 SGHTA, CDR2 FQGTGA. The DNA for the CDR3 is TGTGCCAGCAGCCCGATAGCGGGAGTGGAGACCGGGGAGCTGTTTTTT. This encodes CASSPIAGVETGELFF.

The J gene is TRBJ1-4, the V gene TRBV19, with D perhaps matching TRBD1 (6 bases). The CDR3 length is 15 residues. CDR1 is LNHDA, CDR2 SQIVND, per germline (reference sequence). Trimming removed 3 bases at V and 8 bases at J, with 16 bases between. DNA for the CDR3: TGTGCCAGTAGTATCCGAGGTAAAGGGGGAGAAAAACTGTTTTTT. This encodes CASSIRGKGGEKLFF.

In DNA form, the CDR3 reads TGTGCCAGCAGCTTATACACTAGCGGGGGAGGCTCCTACAATGAGCAGTTCTTC. It translates to CASSLYTSGGGSYNEQFF. This chain links TRBV11-3 with TRBJ2-1; 11 bases are a match to TRBD2. V lost 2 bases, J lost 0 bases, and 6 bases stayed unmatched. Germline CDR1 and CDR2: SGHNT and YENEEA. The CDR3 consists of 18 residues.

The rearrangement links TRBV6-5 to TRBJ1-4; D not resolved. Trimming removed 0 bases from V and 4 bases from J, with 6 bases in between. CDR1 is MNHEY, CDR2 SVGAGI, per germline. The CDR3 totals 14 residues. The CDR3 protein is CASSYSGINEKLFF. In DNA form, the CDR3 reads TGTGCCAGCAGTTACTCGGGGATTAATGAAAAACTGTTTTTT.

This chain uses TRBV19 with TRBJ2-1; D may correspond to TRBD1 or TRBD2 (6 bases each). There are 16 residues in the CDR3. Germline V gives CDR1 LNHDA, CDR2 SQIVND (reference sequence). Trimming removed 6 bases at V and 14 bases at J, with 29 bases between. CDR3 in DNA: TGTGCCAGTAGCCAAGAGGGGGAGGCCCCCAAAAACAATGAGTTCTTC. It encodes CASSQEGEAPKNNEFF.

This sequence joins TRBV4-1 and TRBJ2-7; D could derive from TRBD1 or TRBD2 (7 bases each). The CDR3 is 14 amino acids. Germline CDR1 MGHRA, CDR2 YSYEKL. Trimming removed 3 bases from V and 5 bases from J, with 14 bases in between. The CDR3 reads CASSHNGGTDEQYF. The DNA of the CDR3 is TGCGCCAGCAGCCATAACGGGGGGACAGACGAGCAGTACTTC.

V and J are TRBV2 and TRBJ2-1, with 8 bases identical to TRBD1. V was pared by 5 bases and J by 7 bases, with 1 base of the junction left unmatched. In germline, CDR1 is SNHLY, CDR2 FYNNEI. This CDR3 is built from 12 residues. The CDR3 DNA sequence: TGTGCCAGCAGTCGACAGGGGAATGAGCAGTTCTTC. Its translation is CASSRQGNEQFF.

V gene TRBV6-5 combines with J gene TRBJ2-7, with TRBD1 matching 9 bases. This CDR3 spans 14 amino acids. V dropped 8 bases and J dropped 5; count of bases not matched to a gene: 10. The germline gives CDR1 MNHEY, CDR2 SVGAGI. For the CDR3, the DNA is TGTGCCAGCGCTCCCGGGACAGGGTCCCACGAGCAGTACTTC. It codes for CASAPGTGSHEQYF.

The chain carries TRBV6-1 and TRBJ1-5; D remains ambiguous. The germline V and J ends were trimmed by 1 base and 0 bases, with 10 bases remaining between them. Germline CDR1 is MNHNS and CDR2 is SASEGT. The CDR3 extends over 16 amino acids. This chain's CDR3 is CASSEGRVYSNQPQHF. CDR3 nucleotide sequence: TGTGCCAGCAGTGAAGGTCGGGTATATAGCAATCAGCCCCAGCATTTT.

This chain joins TRBV28 and TRBJ2-5; D is possibly TRBD1 (5 bases). Germline values: CDR1 MDHEN, CDR2 SYDVKM. The CDR3 is made up of 13 amino acids. The germline V and J ends were trimmed by 5 bases and 0 bases, with 7 bases remaining between them. CDR3 region: CASSEQDQETQYF. In nucleotides, the CDR3 is TGTGCCAGCAGTGAACAGGACCAAGAGACCCAGTACTTC.

This clone has just one count. The chain uses TRBV19 and TRBJ2-1; 8 positions match TRBD2. J was trimmed by 8 bases and V by 0 bases; bases with no gene match: 12. Germline V gives CDR1 LNHDA, CDR2 SQIVND (reference sequence). The CDR3 is made up of 17 amino acids. Here the CDR3 DNA reads TGTGCCAGTAGTATAGATCACTCGGGAGGGCCGGGGGATGAGCAGTTCTTC. This sequence encodes CASSIDHSGGPGDEQFF.